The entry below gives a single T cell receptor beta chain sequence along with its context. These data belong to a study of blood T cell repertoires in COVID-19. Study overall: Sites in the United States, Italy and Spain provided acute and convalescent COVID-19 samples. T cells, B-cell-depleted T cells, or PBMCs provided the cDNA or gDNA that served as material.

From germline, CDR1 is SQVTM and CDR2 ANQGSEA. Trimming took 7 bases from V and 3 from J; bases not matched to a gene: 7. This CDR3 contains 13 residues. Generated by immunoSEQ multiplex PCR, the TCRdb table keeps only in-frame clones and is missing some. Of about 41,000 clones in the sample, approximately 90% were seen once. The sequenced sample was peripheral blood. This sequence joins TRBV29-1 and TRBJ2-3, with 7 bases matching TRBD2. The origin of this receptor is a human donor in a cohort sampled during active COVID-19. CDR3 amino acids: CSEAGLGTDTQYF. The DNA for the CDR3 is TGCAGCGAGGCCGGACTAGGGACAGATACGCAGTATTTT.